The 17 T cell receptor beta chains presented below share a single source sample, sequenced in a study of beta chain features in type 1 diabetes. Reverse transcribing all isolated RNA meant expressed TCRB transcripts were sequenced. Using immunoSEQ multiplex PCR, the repertoire was profiled, and TCRdb retains in-frame clones only, with some absent. The sample records about 740,000 clones, under 15% being singletons. Study-wide results and limits: Type 1 diabetes patients showed a moderate but significant shortening of TCRB CDR3s in all four CD4+ subsets.

The antigens for these receptors are not known. Sequencing was done on a sample of naive CD4+ T cells from blood. The receptors shown here come from a man aged 18 to 30 with type 1 diabetes.

This clone was picked up a small number of times. The rearrangement links TRBV5-1 to TRBJ2-1; 8 nucleotides line up with TRBD2. Germline V CDR1 and CDR2: SGHRS, YFSETQ. The CDR3 consists of 13 residues. Losses at the gene ends were 4 bases for V and 5 bases for J; bases not matched to a gene: 2. The CDR3 nucleotides are TGCGCCAGCAGCCCAGCGGGGGACAATGAGCAGTTCTTC. Its protein is CASSPAGDNEQFF.

For this clone: The same CDR3 can be traced to other DNA sequences in this sample. J is TRBJ1-5 and V is TRBV27, with 9 nucleotides matching TRBD1. This CDR3 is 14 amino acids long. Germline trimming cut 6 bases from V and 6 bases from J; bases unmatched to any gene: 6. Germline loops: CDR1 MNHEY, CDR2 SMNVEV (reference sequence). The CDR3 DNA reads TGTGCCAGCAGCCTACAGGGGGCAGGTCAGCCCCAGCATTTT. Amino acids: CASSLQGAGQPQHF.

In this sample, this clone turned up a few times. The chain uses TRBV28 and TRBJ1-6, with D hard to call. The CDR3 has 15 amino acids. V was trimmed by 3 bases and J by 9 bases, leaving 15 bases between them. Germline CDR1 is MDHEN and CDR2 is SYDVKM. CDR3 sequence (DNA): TGTGCCAGCAGTTTCCCCTCCGGGCTGGGTTCACCCCTCCACTTT. This gives the protein CASSFPSGLGSPLHF.

The V call is TRBV7-6, the J call TRBJ1-4; D uncertain. The CDR3 consists of 15 residues. Per germline, CDR1 SGHVS and CDR2 FNYEAQ. V was shortened by 0 bases and J by 5 bases, with 10 bases between the two germline ends. The CDR3 protein is CASSLARTENEKLFF. CDR3 bases: TGTGCCAGCAGCTTAGCGAGGACGGAGAATGAAAAACTGTTTTTT.

This clone has a handful of counts. V is TRBV10-3 and J is TRBJ2-1; the match to TRBD1 covers 10 bases. Per germline, CDR1 ENHRY and CDR2 SYGVKD. After removal of 6 bases from V and 8 bases from J, the junction contained 4 bases not matched to a gene. The CDR3 consists of 13 residues. CDR3 coding DNA: TGTGCCATCAGGACCGGGACAGGGGATGAGCAGTTCTTC. Translation gives CAIRTGTGDEQFF.

In this sample, this clone turned up a few times. The rearrangement links TRBV6-6 to TRBJ2-6; unclear D gene. Per the germline V gene, CDR1 is MNHNY and CDR2 is SVGAGI (reference sequence). Trimming removed 7 bases at V and 0 bases at J, with 4 bases between. The CDR3 has 13 residues. CDR3 sequence reads: CASIISGANVLTF. The CDR3 nucleotides read TGTGCCAGCATAATCTCTGGGGCCAACGTCCTGACTTTC.

The table lists this clone with a few counts. V is TRBV28 and J is TRBJ1-1; D gene unclear. Trimming pared 7 bases from V and 5 bases from J, leaving 11 bases between. The CDR3 consists of 12 residues. CDR1 MDHEN and CDR2 SYDVKM come from the germline V gene. The CDR3 region has the DNA TGTGCCAGCAACCCAGGTGGGACTGAAGCTTTCTTT. Translated, it gives CASNPGGTEAFF.

This clone was found a few times. The chain couples TRBV10-3 to TRBJ1-3; D not certain. Trimming removed 0 bases from V and 7 bases from J, with 16 bases in between. Germline loops: CDR1 ENHRY, CDR2 SYGVKD. This CDR3 is built from 16 residues. CDR3 loop: CAISESEAFLGNTIYF. The CDR3 nucleotides read TGTGCCATCAGTGAGTCCGAGGCCTTCCTAGGGAACACCATATATTTT.

This clone was seen only a few times. This chain joins TRBV6-6 and TRBJ1-2; 7 positions match TRBD1. Germline-derived CDR1 and CDR2 are MNHNY and SVGAGI (reference sequence). After removal of 7 bases from V and 5 bases from J, the junction contained 7 bases not matched to a gene. This CDR3 has 13 amino acids. The CDR3 loop is CASTRDSQYGYTF. For the CDR3, the DNA is TGTGCCAGCACCAGGGACAGCCAGTATGGCTACACCTTC.

This clone was counted between two and nine times. This chain links TRBV7-2 with TRBJ2-1; D perhaps matches TRBD2 (5 bases). The ends were cut back, 5 bases at V and 6 bases at J, with 11 bases in the middle. The CDR3 runs 13 residues. Germline-derived CDR1 and CDR2 are SGHTA and FQGNSA. The CDR3 DNA reads as TGTGCCAGCAGCCAGTGGGAGACCAATGAGCAGTTCTTC. Its translation is CASSQWETNEQFF.

The chain couples TRBV6-1 to TRBJ2-5; D perhaps matches TRBD1 (6 bases). The CDR3 is made up of 14 amino acids. V lost 5 bases and J lost 2, with 12 bases in between. Germline CDR1 reads MNHNS; CDR2 reads SASEGT. CDR3 sequence reads: CASSLHREQETQYF. In nucleotides, the CDR3 is TGTGCCAGCAGTCTACACAGGGAACAAGAGACCCAGTACTTC.

This clone was observed a few times. This chain uses TRBV2 with TRBJ2-3; TRBD1 matches at 9 bases. The trim removed 5 bases at V and 2 bases at J, leaving 5 bases unmatched. From germline, CDR1 is SNHLY and CDR2 FYNNEI. The CDR3 is 15 residues long. CDR3 sequence: CASSWRQGDTDTQYF. The CDR3 DNA is TGTGCCAGCAGTTGGAGACAGGGGGACACAGATACGCAGTATTTT.

V is TRBV19 and J is TRBJ2-1, with D perhaps matching TRBD1 (6 bases). The CDR3 extends over 15 amino acids. CDR1 is LNHDA and CDR2 is SQIVND in the germline V gene (reference sequence). V was trimmed by 7 bases and J by 6 bases, leaving 19 bases between them. The CDR3 DNA reads as TGTGCCAGTACCCTTCGGCCCACAGGGAGCAATGAGCAGTTCTTC. This encodes CASTLRPTGSNEQFF. Drawing the rest from reference TRBV19 and TRBJ2-1, the complete variable domain is DGGITQSPKYLFRKEGQNVTLSCEQNLNHDAMYWYRQDPGQGLRLIYYSQIVNDFQKGDIAEGYSVSREKKESFPLTVTSAQKNPTAFYLCASTLRPTGSNEQFFGPGTRLTVL.

This clone was counted only a few times. The genes are TRBV27 and TRBJ1-2; D is perhaps TRBD1 (5 bases). The CDR3 runs 15 residues. V shed 6 bases and J shed 4 bases, with 18 bases lying between them. Germline CDR1 and CDR2: MNHEY and SMNVEV (reference sequence). Written as DNA, the CDR3 is TGTGCCAGCAGCGGGGGTTCATCGCCGACCTATGGCTACACCTTC. Translation: CASSGGSSPTYGYTF.

This clone was recorded a few times. The chain has TRBV6-6 and TRBJ1-1; D uncertain. Per the germline V gene, CDR1 is MNHNY and CDR2 is SVGAGI (reference sequence). The CDR3 covers 15 residues. Between the trimmed V and J ends, which lost 6 bases and 1 base, there was a span of 15 bases. CDR3 amino acids: CASSPHPNGNTEAFF. CDR3 DNA sequence: TGTGCCAGCAGCCCCCACCCGAATGGGAACACTGAAGCTTTCTTT.

This clone was observed a few times. CDR3 in amino acids: CASSLIGVSYEQYF. In DNA, the CDR3 is TGCGCCAGCAGCTTGATTGGGGTTTCCTACGAGCAGTACTTC. The rearrangement links TRBV5-1 to TRBJ2-7; D ambiguous. Trimming took off 1 base at V and 1 base at J, with 9 bases between the two ends. This CDR3 spans 14 amino acids. Germline CDR1 and CDR2: SGHRS and YFSETQ.

This clone was counted between two and nine times. The CDR3 loop reads CASSQVQGAYEQYF. Here the CDR3 DNA reads TGCGCCAGCAGCCAAGTTCAGGGGGCCTACGAGCAGTACTTC. J is TRBJ2-7 and V is TRBV4-1; 7 bases match TRBD1. CDR1 is MGHRA and CDR2 is YSYEKL in the germline V gene. CDR3 size: 14 residues. Trimming took 1 base from V and 2 from J; bases not matched to a gene: 2.